These 32 T cell receptor beta chains were all obtained from the same sample, sequenced in a study of T cells in Graves' hyperthyroidism and ophthalmopathy. Authors of the study amplified TCR beta CDR3 regions from RNA transcripts. The TCR CDR3 was amplified in a first-round RT-PCR using the HTBI primer set. A single record per CDR3 protein comes from TCRdb applying MiXCR to the multiplex PCR reads. The sample consists of around 700,000 distinct CDR3 sequences, around a sixth of them appearing once. The sequenced sample consisted of blood. These receptors were taken from a woman in her fifties or sixties with Graves' hyperthyroidism that later progressed to Graves' ophthalmopathy.

This chain's CDR3 is CASSQISGVGTDTQYF. The CDR3 DNA reads as TGTGCCAGCAGCCAAATTTCGGGGGTGGGTACAGATACGCAGTATTTT. This chain links TRBV3-1 with TRBJ2-3; D perhaps matches TRBD2 (6 bases). Trimming left V 2 bases short and J 3 bases short, with 15 bases between. Germline V lookup: CDR1 LGHDT, CDR2 YNNKEL (reference sequence). This CDR3 spans 16 amino acids.

This clonotype has just a few counts. The chain uses TRBV6-5 and TRBJ1-6; D uncertain. In germline, CDR1 is MNHEY, CDR2 SVGAGI. Trimming shortened V by 3 bases and J by 0 bases, and 9 bases separated the two germline ends. The CDR3 has 16 residues. In DNA form, the CDR3 reads TGTGCCAGCAGTTATAGACCAAGCTCCTATAATTCACCCCTCCACTTT. Translation: CASSYRPSSYNSPLHF.

At least ten counts were recorded for this clonotype. The genes are TRBV5-1 and TRBJ1-1; D is ambiguous. The CDR3 runs 15 residues. The germline V gene encodes CDR1 SGHRS and CDR2 YFSETQ. Between the trimmed V and J ends, which lost 2 bases and 1 base, there was a span of 12 bases. DNA of the CDR3: TGCGCCAGCAGCTTAACGGGATTGGAGAACACTGAAGCTTTCTTT. Translated, it gives CASSLTGLENTEAFF.

This clonotype was seen a handful of times. V usage is TRBV19 and J usage is TRBJ2-7; 7 positions match TRBD1. V dropped 6 bases and J dropped 3; count of bases not matched to a gene: 11. Germline CDR1 and CDR2: LNHDA and SQIVND (reference sequence). The CDR3 spans 15 residues. CDR3 bases: TGTGCCAGTAGGAATCTCCGGGACAGTTACTACGAGCAGTACTTC. Protein sequence: CASRNLRDSYYEQYF.

In this sample, this clonotype turned up many times. The CDR3 sequence: CASSPGISYGYTF. DNA for the CDR3: TGTGCCAGCAGTCCGGGCATCAGCTATGGCTACACCTTC. The chain uses TRBV12-3 or TRBV12-4 and TRBJ1-2; the D is unclear. The V end was cut by 5 bases, the J end by 4 bases, with 11 bases between. The CDR3 extends over 13 amino acids.

The chain carries TRBV2 and TRBJ2-3; weak D call: TRBD2 (7 bases). Trimming stripped 7 bases from V and 2 bases from J, with 16 bases between. Germline V CDR1 and CDR2: SNHLY, FYNNEI. The CDR3 runs 15 residues. This CDR3 reads CASKRGGADTDTQYF. Here the CDR3 DNA reads TGTGCCAGCAAGAGGGGGGGCGCGGACACAGATACGCAGTATTTT.

This clonotype came up a few times. The chain couples TRBV7-6 to TRBJ2-2; the D gene is possibly TRBD2 (6 bases). Germline CDR1 reads SGHVS; CDR2 reads FNYEAQ. Trimming left V 5 bases short and J 8 bases short, with 15 bases between. The CDR3 runs 14 residues. This CDR3 is CASSIVPSGGELFF. For the CDR3, the DNA is TGTGCCAGCAGCATCGTCCCCAGCGGGGGGGAGCTGTTTTTT.

This clonotype was detected a few times. V usage is TRBV15 and J usage is TRBJ1-5; no definite D call. V was cut by 0 bases and J by 6 bases, with 18 bases left in between. The CDR3 length is 17 residues. In germline, CDR1 is LNHNV, CDR2 YYDKDF (reference sequence). CDR3 in amino acids: CATSRDSLWDTGQPQHF. As DNA, the CDR3 is TGTGCCACCAGCAGAGATTCTCTGTGGGATACCGGTCAGCCCCAGCATTTT.

The CDR3 spells CAWRAGTGREKLFF. The DNA for the CDR3 is TGTGCCTGGAGGGCCGGGACAGGGCGGGAAAAACTGTTTTTT. The genes are TRBV30 and TRBJ1-4, with TRBD1 identical over 9 bases. V was clipped by 3 bases and J by 8 bases; unmatched bases: 7. The length of the CDR3 is 14 residues. Germline V gene data show CDR1 as GTSNPN and CDR2 as SVGIG (reference sequence).

The table lists this clonotype with many counts. The genes are TRBV7-9 and TRBJ2-3; D might be TRBD2 (6 bases). V shed 3 bases and J shed 0 bases, with 10 bases lying between them. The CDR3 is 15 amino acids. The germline V gene encodes CDR1 SEHNR and CDR2 FQNEAQ (reference sequence). The CDR3 sequence: CASSLERGSTDTQYF. The CDR3 region has the DNA TGTGCCAGCAGCTTGGAACGGGGGAGCACAGATACGCAGTATTTT.

CDR3 amino acids: CASKGGGVTQYF. As DNA, the CDR3 is TGTGCCAGCAAGGGGGGGGGGGTGACCCAGTACTTC. V gene TRBV6-1 combines with J gene TRBJ2-5, with D possibly matching TRBD2 (7 bases). The CDR3 is 12 amino acids. From germline, CDR1 is MNHNS and CDR2 SASEGT. The V gene lost 7 bases and the J gene lost 7 bases, with 13 bases spanning the gap.

This clonotype is a singleton in its sample. The CDR3 is CAISESGRQAGDTIYF. In nucleotides, the CDR3 is TGTGCCATCAGTGAGTCAGGGCGTCAGGCAGGAGACACCATATATTTT. The rearrangement uses TRBV10-3 and TRBJ1-3; the D is unclear. The germline V gene encodes CDR1 ENHRY and CDR2 SYGVKD. Trimming took 0 bases from V and 8 from J, leaving 17 bases between them. The CDR3 contains 16 residues.

This chain joins TRBV4-1 and TRBJ1-2; maybe TRBD1 (5 bases). This CDR3 spans 15 amino acids. V was clipped by 7 bases and J by 0 bases, with 15 bases between them. CDR1 and CDR2 from the germline V gene are MGHRA and YSYEKL. CDR3 loop: CASTYEGVPNYGYTF. In DNA form, the CDR3 reads TGCGCCAGCACCTACGAAGGGGTGCCTAACTATGGCTACACCTTC.

The table lists this clonotype with a few counts. J is TRBJ1-2 and V is TRBV7-9; TRBD1 agrees at 10 bases. Germline V gene sequence: CDR1 SEHNR, CDR2 FQNEAQ (reference sequence). Trimming removed 4 bases from V and 4 bases from J; junction bases left unmatched: 6. CDR3 length equals 15 residues. The CDR3 spells CASSSAGTGVYGYTF. The CDR3 DNA reads as TGTGCCAGCAGCTCCGCCGGGACAGGGGTCTATGGCTACACCTTC.

In its sample, this clonotype was seen a few times. The chain couples TRBV19 to TRBJ2-5; 11 nucleotides line up with TRBD2. Trimming at V came to 6 bases and at J to 5 bases, leaving 14 bases not matched to a gene. The CDR3 loop spans 17 amino acids. Germline CDR1 and CDR2: LNHDA and SQIVND (reference sequence). The CDR3 protein is CASRRRNSGGAKETQYF. The CDR3 region has the DNA TGTGCCAGTAGGCGTCGGAATAGCGGGGGGGCCAAGGAGACCCAGTACTTC.

This clonotype has a count of ten or more. The chain joins TRBV27 to TRBJ1-6; D remains ambiguous. Trimming removed 5 bases at V and 7 bases at J, with 15 bases between. The CDR3 contains 15 residues. Germline CDR1 and CDR2: MNHEY and SMNVEV (reference sequence). Here the CDR3 reads CASSQAPTGNSPLHF. CDR3 DNA sequence: TGTGCCAGCAGTCAAGCCCCGACGGGGAATTCACCCCTCCACTTT.

This CDR3 is CASSTTGAQPQHF. Here the CDR3 DNA reads TGTGCCAGCAGTACTACAGGGGCTCAGCCCCAGCATTTT. The rearrangement links TRBV7-3 to TRBJ1-5, with 7 positions matching TRBD1. With 6 bases clipped from V and 6 bases from J, the junction kept 5 bases outside the gene matches. The V gene's germline CDR1 is SGHTA and CDR2 FQGTGA. CDR3 length equals 13 residues. The entire variable domain, with the rest obtained from reference TRBV7-3 and TRBJ1-5, is as follows: GAGVSQTPSNKVTEKGKYVELRCDPISGHTALYWYRQSLGQGPEFLIYFQGTGAADDSGLPNDRFFAVRPEGSVSTLKIQRTERGDSAVYLCASSTTGAQPQHFGDGTRLSIL.

This clonotype occurred a few times. The V gene is TRBV6-1, the J gene TRBJ2-7, with D unresolved. The V and J ends lost 6 bases and 2 bases respectively, with 11 bases between them. The CDR3 runs to 13 residues. Germline V gives CDR1 MNHNS, CDR2 SASEGT. Written as DNA, the CDR3 is TGTGCCAGCAGCAACGACGCTACCTACGAGCAGTACTTC. This codes for CASSNDATYEQYF.

This clonotype was picked up many times. The J gene is TRBJ1-6, the V gene TRBV11-2, with D possibly matching TRBD1 (5 bases). The germline V gene has CDR1 SGHAT and CDR2 FQNNGV. The V end lost 5 bases, the J end lost 6 bases, and 23 bases lay between the germline ends. This CDR3 is 18 amino acids long. The CDR3 region has the DNA TGTGCCAGCAGCAAAACAGGACGTAGCAGCGTGGCTAATTCACCCCTCCACTTT. The encoded protein is CASSKTGRSSVANSPLHF. The full variable domain, completed using reference TRBV11-2 and TRBJ1-6, is EAGVAQSPRYKIIEKRQSVAFWCNPISGHATLYWYQQILGQGPKLLIQFQNNGVVDDSQLPKDRFSAERLKGVDSTLKIQPAKLEDSAVYLCASSKTGRSSVANSPLHFGNGTRLTVT.

This clonotype was seen a handful of times. J is TRBJ1-3 and V is TRBV29-1, with 7 bases lining up with TRBD1. V lost 3 bases, J lost 6 bases, and 5 bases stayed unmatched. In germline, CDR1 is SQVTM, CDR2 ANQGSEA. This CDR3 is 13 amino acids long. CDR3: CSVDRGGENTIYF. In nucleotides, the CDR3 is TGCAGCGTTGATCGAGGGGGCGAAAACACCATATATTTT.

The chain couples TRBV9 to TRBJ2-1, with 10 bases lining up with TRBD2. The V and J ends lost 0 bases and 4 bases, in that order; junction bases with no gene match: 10. Looked up from germline, CDR1 is SGDLS and CDR2 is YYNGEE. The CDR3 length is 18 residues. The CDR3 loop is CASSVVGTSEGLYNEQFF. The CDR3, as DNA: TGTGCCAGCAGCGTAGTTGGGACTAGCGAGGGACTTTACAATGAGCAGTTCTTC.

This chain uses TRBV10-2 with TRBJ2-1; 10 bases match TRBD2. The germline V gene encodes CDR1 WSHSY and CDR2 SAAADI. This CDR3 comprises 17 residues. J gave up 5 bases and V 1 base, and 8 bases lay outside the gene matches. CDR3: CASSEFGSGGGHNEQFF. DNA for the CDR3: TGCGCCAGCAGTGAGTTCGGCAGCGGGGGGGGGCACAATGAGCAGTTCTTC.

This clonotype came up many times. The V call is TRBV5-1, the J call TRBJ2-1; D is unresolved. The CDR3 runs 12 residues. V was trimmed by 0 bases and J by 6 bases, leaving 4 bases between them. Looked up from germline, CDR1 is SGHRS and CDR2 is YFSETQ. The CDR3: CASSLDSNEQFF. DNA for the CDR3: TGCGCCAGCAGCTTGGACAGCAATGAGCAGTTCTTC.

In its sample, this clonotype was seen many times. The chain is built from TRBV7-3 and TRBJ2-2, with D uncertain. The germline gives CDR1 SGHTA, CDR2 FQGTGA. The CDR3 sequence is 15 residues long. Trimming took 2 bases from V and 0 from J, leaving 7 bases between them. CDR3 nucleotides: TGTGCCAGCAGCTTATACACCTCGAACACCGGGGAGCTGTTTTTT. This translates into CASSLYTSNTGELFF.

This clonotype was observed a handful of times. The CDR3 loop reads CASSGYSYNEQFF. CDR3 sequence (DNA): TGTGCCAGCTCCGGTTACTCCTACAATGAGCAGTTCTTC. The chain couples TRBV27 to TRBJ2-1; no definite D call. V lost 8 bases and J lost 0, with 8 bases in between. This CDR3 contains 13 residues. Germline V lookup: CDR1 MNHEY, CDR2 SMNVEV (reference sequence).

This chain joins TRBV20-1 and TRBJ1-4; D remains ambiguous. Trimming stripped 0 bases from V and 0 bases from J, with 8 bases between. Germline CDR1 and CDR2: DFQATT and SNEGSKA (reference sequence). CDR3 length: 15 residues. The DNA for the CDR3 is TGCAGTGCTAGAGATTTTAGAACAACTAATGAAAAACTGTTTTTT. It translates to CSARDFRTTNEKLFF.

This clonotype was recorded many times. V and J are TRBV3-1 and TRBJ1-1, with D perhaps TRBD1 (6 bases). V dropped 4 bases and J dropped 1 base, with 10 bases sitting between them. CDR1 is LGHDT and CDR2 is YNNKEL in the germline V gene (reference sequence). The CDR3 is 14 amino acids. The CDR3: CASSLHRANTEAFF. In nucleotides, the CDR3 is TGTGCCAGCAGCCTCCACAGGGCGAACACTGAAGCTTTCTTT.

This clonotype was recorded a few times. Relative to the germline gene, one junction end is altered; a read error may explain this. V gene TRBV7-7 combines with J gene TRBJ2-2; D is perhaps TRBD1 (6 bases). Germline CDR1 SSHAT, CDR2 FNYEAQ (reference sequence). The CDR3 totals 13 residues. The chain's CDR3 is CASSYRAGGELFF. The CDR3 DNA is TGTGCTAGCAGCTACAGGGCGGGCGGGGAGCTGTTTTTT. Complete variable domain (other parts from reference TRBV7-7 and TRBJ2-2): GAGVSQSPRYKVTKRGQDVTLRCDPISSHATLYWYQQALGQGPEFLTYFNYEAQPDKSGLPSDRFSAERPEGSISTLTIQRTEQRDSAMYRCASSYRAGGELFFGEGSRLTVL.

This clonotype showed up just a few times. The V and J genes are TRBV20-1 and TRBJ1-4; 7 nucleotides align to TRBD1. This CDR3 is built from 16 residues. CDR1 and CDR2 (germline): DFQATT, SNEGSKA (reference sequence). V lost 2 bases to trimming and J lost 8 bases; unmatched junction nucleotides: 14. CDR3 sequence (DNA): TGCAGTGCTAGATCACCAGGGGGACTCAAAATGGAAAAACTGTTTTTT. Translation gives CSARSPGGLKMEKLFF.

This clonotype was seen many times. The chain combines TRBV7-8 with TRBJ2-3, with TRBD2 matching 8 bases. The trim removed 0 bases at V and 4 bases at J, leaving 6 bases unmatched. The length of the CDR3 is 16 residues. Germline-derived CDR1 and CDR2 are SGHVS and FQNEAQ. CDR3 coding DNA: TGTGCCAGCAGCTTAGCCGGGGGGGTCGACCCAGATACGCAGTATTTT. This translates into CASSLAGGVDPDTQYF.

V is TRBV20-1 and J is TRBJ1-1; 7 bases line up with TRBD1. The CDR3 contains 16 residues. Trimming took 0 bases from V and 6 from J; bases not matched to a gene: 13. The germline gives CDR1 DFQATT, CDR2 SNEGSKA (reference sequence). This CDR3 reads CSARDLGGRGSSEAFF. The CDR3 nucleotides read TGCAGTGCTAGAGATTTAGGGGGCAGGGGATCCTCTGAAGCTTTCTTT.

The CDR3 sequence is CASIGDQETQYF. As DNA, the CDR3 is TGCGCCAGCATCGGGGACCAAGAGACCCAGTACTTC. The V and J genes are TRBV5-1 and TRBJ2-5, with a tentative D call TRBD2 (5 bases). Trimming took 6 bases from V and 0 from J, leaving 6 bases between them. CDR3 size: 12 residues. Germline V gene data show CDR1 as SGHRS and CDR2 as YFSETQ.